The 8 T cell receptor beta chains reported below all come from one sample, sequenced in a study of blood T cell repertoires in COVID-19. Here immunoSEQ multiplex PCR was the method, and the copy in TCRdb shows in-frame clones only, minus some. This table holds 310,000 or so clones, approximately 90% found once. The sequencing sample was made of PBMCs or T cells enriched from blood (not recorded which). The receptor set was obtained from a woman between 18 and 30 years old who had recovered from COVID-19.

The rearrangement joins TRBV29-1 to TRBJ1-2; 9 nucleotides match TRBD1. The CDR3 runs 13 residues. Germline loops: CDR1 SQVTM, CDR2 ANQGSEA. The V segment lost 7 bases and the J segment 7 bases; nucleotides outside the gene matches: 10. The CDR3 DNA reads TGCAGCGGTTCAAGGACAGGGGTACTTGGCTACACCTTC. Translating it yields CSGSRTGVLGYTF.

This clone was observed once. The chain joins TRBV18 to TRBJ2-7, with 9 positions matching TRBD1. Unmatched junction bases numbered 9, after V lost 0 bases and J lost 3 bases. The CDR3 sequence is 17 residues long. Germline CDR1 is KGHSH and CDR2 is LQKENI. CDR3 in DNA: TGTGCCAGCTCACCACCAACCGGGACAGGGCAATACTACGAGCAGTACTTC. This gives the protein CASSPPTGTGQYYEQYF.

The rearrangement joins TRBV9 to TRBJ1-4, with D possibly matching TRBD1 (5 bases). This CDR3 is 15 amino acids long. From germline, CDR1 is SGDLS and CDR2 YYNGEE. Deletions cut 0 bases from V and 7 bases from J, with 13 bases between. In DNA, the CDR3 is TGTGCCAGCAGCGTAGACGGGGGGTCTTTTGAAAAACTGTTTTTT. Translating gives CASSVDGGSFEKLFF.

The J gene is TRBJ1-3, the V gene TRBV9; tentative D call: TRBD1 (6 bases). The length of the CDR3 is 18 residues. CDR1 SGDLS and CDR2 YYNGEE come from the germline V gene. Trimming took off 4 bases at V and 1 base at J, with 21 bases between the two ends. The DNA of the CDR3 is TGTGCCAGCAGCCCAGGACAGCCCGGCATTTCTTCTGGAAACACCATATATTTT. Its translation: CASSPGQPGISSGNTIYF.

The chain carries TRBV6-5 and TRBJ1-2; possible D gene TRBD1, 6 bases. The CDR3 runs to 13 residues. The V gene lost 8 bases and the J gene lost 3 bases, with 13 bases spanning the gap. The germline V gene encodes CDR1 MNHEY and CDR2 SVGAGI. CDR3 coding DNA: TGTGCCAGCGTAAACAGGGCCTACTATGGCTACACCTTC. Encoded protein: CASVNRAYYGYTF.

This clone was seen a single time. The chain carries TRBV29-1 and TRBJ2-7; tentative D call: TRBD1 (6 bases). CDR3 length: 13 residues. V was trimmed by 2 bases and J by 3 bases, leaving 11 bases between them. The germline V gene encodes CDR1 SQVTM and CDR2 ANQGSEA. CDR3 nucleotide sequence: TGCAGCGTTGAACCCAGGGGTGGCTACGAGCAGTACTTC. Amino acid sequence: CSVEPRGGYEQYF.

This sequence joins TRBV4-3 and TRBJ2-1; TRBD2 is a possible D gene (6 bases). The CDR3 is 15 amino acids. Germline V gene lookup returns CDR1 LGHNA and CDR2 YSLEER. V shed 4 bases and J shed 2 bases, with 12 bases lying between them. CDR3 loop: CASSPHSGPYNEQFF. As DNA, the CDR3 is TGCGCCAGCAGCCCCCATAGCGGCCCCTACAATGAGCAGTTCTTC.

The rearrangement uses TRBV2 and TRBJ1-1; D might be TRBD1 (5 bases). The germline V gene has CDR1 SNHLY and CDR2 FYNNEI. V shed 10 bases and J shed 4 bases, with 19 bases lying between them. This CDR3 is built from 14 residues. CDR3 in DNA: TGTGCCACCCGACCCAGGGTGGGGGGCACTGAAGCTTTCTTT. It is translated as CATRPRVGGTEAFF.